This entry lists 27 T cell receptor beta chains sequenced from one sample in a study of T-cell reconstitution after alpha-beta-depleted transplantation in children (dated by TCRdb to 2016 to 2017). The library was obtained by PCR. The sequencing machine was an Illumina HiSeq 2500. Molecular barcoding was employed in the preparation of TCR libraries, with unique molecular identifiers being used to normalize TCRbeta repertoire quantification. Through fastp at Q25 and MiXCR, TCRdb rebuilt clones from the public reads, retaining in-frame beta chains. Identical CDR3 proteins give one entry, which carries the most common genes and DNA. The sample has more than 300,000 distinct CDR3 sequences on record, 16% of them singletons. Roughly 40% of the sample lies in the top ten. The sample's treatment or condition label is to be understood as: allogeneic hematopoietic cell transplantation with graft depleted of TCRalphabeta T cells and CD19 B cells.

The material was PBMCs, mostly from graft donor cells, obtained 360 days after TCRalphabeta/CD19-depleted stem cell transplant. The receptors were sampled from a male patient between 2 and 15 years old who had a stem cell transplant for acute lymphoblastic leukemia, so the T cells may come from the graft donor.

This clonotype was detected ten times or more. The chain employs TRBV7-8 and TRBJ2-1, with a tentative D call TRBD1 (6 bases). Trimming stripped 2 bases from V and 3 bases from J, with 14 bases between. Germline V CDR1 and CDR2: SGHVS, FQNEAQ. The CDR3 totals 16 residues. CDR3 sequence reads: CASSLKGEQFYNEQFF. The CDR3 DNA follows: TGTGCCAGCAGCTTAAAGGGGGAGCAATTCTACAATGAGCAGTTCTTC.

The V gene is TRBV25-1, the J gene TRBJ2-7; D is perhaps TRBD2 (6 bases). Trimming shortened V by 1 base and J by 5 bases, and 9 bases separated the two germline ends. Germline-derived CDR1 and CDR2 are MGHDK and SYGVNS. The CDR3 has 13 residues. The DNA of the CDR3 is TGTGCCAGCAGTGAATGGGGAGGACACGAGCAGTACTTC. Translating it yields CASSEWGGHEQYF.

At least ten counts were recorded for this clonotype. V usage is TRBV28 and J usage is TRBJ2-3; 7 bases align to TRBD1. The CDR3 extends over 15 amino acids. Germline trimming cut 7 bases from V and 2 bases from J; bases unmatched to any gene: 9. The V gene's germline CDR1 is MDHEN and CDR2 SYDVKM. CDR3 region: CASTSTGALTDTQYF. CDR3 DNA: TGTGCCAGCACCAGTACAGGGGCCCTCACAGATACGCAGTATTTT.

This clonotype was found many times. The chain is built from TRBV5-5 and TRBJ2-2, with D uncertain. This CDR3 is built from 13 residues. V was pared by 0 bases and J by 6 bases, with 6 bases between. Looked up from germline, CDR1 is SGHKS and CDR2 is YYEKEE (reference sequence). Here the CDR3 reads CASSLAPAGELFF. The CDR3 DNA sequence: TGTGCCAGCAGCTTGGCGCCGGCCGGGGAGCTGTTTTTT.

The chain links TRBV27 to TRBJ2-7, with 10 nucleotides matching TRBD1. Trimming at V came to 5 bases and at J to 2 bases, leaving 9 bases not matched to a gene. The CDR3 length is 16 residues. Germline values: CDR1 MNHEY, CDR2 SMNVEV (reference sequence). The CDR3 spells CASSRWDRGSTYEQYF. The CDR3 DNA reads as TGTGCCAGCAGTCGGTGGGACAGGGGCTCGACCTACGAGCAGTACTTC.

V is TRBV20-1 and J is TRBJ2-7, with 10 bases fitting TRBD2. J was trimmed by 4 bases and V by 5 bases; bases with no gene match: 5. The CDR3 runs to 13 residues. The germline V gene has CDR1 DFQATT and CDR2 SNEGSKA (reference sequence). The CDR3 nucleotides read TGCAGTGCTCGTACAGCGGGAGGGTACGAGCAGTACTTC. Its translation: CSARTAGGYEQYF.

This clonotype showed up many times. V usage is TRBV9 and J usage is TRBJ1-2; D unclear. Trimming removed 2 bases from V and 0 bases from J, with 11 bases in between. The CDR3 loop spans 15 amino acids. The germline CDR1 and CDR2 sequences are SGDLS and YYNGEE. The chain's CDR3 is CASSVHGGANYGYTF. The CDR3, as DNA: TGTGCCAGCAGCGTGCATGGTGGAGCTAACTATGGCTACACCTTC. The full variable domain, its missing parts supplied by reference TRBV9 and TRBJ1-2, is DSGVTQTPKHLITATGQRVTLRCSPRSGDLSVYWYQQSLDQGLQFLIQYYNGEERAKGNILERFSAQQFPDLHSELNLSSLELGDSALYFCASSVHGGANYGYTFGSGTRLTVV.

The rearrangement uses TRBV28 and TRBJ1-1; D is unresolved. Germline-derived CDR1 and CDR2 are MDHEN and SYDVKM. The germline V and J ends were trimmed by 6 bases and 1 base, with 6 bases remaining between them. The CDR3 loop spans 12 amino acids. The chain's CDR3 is CASRYGNTEAFF. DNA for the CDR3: TGTGCCAGCAGATACGGGAACACTGAAGCTTTCTTT.

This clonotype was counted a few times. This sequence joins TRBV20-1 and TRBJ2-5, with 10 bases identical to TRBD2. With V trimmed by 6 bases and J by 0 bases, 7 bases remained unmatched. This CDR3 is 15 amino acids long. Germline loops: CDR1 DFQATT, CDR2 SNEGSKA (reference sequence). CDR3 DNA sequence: TGCAGTGCCCAGAGGCTAGCGGGAGACCAAGAGACCCAGTACTTC. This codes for CSAQRLAGDQETQYF.

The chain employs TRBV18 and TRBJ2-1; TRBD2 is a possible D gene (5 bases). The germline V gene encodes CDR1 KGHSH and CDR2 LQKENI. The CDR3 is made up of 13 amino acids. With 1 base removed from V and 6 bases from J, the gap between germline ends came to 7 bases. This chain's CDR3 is CASSPLAGNEQFF. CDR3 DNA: TGTGCCAGCTCACCACTCGCGGGCAATGAGCAGTTCTTC.

The CDR3 DNA reads TGCAGCGTTAGACTAGCGGGAATGGGGGAGCAGTACTTC. It encodes CSVRLAGMGEQYF. The chain carries TRBV29-1 and TRBJ2-7; TRBD2 aligns across 11 bases. V lost 5 bases to trimming and J lost 7 bases; unmatched junction nucleotides: 7. CDR1 SQVTM and CDR2 ANQGSEA come from the germline V gene. This CDR3 contains 13 residues.

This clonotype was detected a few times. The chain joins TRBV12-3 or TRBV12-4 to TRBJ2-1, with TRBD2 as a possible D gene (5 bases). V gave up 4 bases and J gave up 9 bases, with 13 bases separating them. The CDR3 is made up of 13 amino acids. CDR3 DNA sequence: TGTGCCAGCAGTTCGAGCGGAGGCCCTGAGCAGTTCTTC. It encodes CASSSSGGPEQFF.

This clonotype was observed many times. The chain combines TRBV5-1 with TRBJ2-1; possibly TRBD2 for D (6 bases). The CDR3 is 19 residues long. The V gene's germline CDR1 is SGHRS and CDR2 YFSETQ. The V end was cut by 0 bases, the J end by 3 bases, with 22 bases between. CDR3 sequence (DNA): TGCGCCAGCAGCTTGGGTACTAGCCCGAGGGTCGGACTCTACAATGAGCAGTTCTTC. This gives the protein CASSLGTSPRVGLYNEQFF.

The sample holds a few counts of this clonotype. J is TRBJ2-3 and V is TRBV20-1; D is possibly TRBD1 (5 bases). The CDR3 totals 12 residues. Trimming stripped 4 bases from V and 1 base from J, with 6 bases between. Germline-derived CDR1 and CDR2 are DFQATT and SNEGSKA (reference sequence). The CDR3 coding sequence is TGCAGTGCTACCAGGGGCACAGATACGCAGTATTTT. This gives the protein CSATRGTDTQYF.

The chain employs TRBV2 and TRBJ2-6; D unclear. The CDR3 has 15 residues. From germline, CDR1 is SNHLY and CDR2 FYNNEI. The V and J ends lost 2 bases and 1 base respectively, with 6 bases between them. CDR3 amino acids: CASSEWASGANVLTF. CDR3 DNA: TGTGCCAGCAGTGAATGGGCTTCTGGGGCCAACGTCCTGACTTTC.

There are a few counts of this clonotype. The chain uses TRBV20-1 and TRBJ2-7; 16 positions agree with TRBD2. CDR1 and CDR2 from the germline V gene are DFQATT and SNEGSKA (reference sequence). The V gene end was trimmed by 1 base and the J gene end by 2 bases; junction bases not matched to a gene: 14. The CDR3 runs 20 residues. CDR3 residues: CSARGDTPGTSGRAAYEQYF. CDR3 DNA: TGCAGTGCTAGAGGTGATACCCCCGGGACTAGCGGGAGGGCCGCCTACGAGCAGTACTTC.

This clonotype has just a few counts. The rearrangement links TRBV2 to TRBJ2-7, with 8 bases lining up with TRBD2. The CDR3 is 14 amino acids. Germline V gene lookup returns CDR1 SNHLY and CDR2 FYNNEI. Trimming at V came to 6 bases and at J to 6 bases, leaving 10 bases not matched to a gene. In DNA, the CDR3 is TGTGCCAGCAGGGGACTAGTTCTCCTGCGCGAGCAGTACTTC. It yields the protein CASRGLVLLREQYF.

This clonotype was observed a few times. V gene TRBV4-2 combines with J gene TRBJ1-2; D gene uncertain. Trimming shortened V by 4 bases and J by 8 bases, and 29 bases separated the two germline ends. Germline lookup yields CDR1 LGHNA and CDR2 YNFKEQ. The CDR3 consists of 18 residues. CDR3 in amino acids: CASSPNSGSRIFGGGYTF. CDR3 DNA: TGTGCCAGCAGCCCAAACTCCGGGAGCCGAATCTTTGGCGGGGGCTACACCTTC.

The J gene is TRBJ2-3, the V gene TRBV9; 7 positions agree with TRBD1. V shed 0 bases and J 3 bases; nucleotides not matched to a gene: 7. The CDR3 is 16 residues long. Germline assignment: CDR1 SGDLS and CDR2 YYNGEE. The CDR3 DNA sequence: TGTGCCAGCAGCGTAGAAAGGGGGCATCAGACAGATACGCAGTATTTT. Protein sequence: CASSVERGHQTDTQYF.

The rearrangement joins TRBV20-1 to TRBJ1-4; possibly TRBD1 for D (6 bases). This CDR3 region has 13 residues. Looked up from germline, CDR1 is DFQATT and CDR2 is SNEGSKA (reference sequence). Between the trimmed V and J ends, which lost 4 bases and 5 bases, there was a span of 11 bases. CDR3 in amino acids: CSATYRVNEKLFF. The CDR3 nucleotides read TGCAGTGCTACCTACAGGGTGAATGAAAAACTGTTTTTT.

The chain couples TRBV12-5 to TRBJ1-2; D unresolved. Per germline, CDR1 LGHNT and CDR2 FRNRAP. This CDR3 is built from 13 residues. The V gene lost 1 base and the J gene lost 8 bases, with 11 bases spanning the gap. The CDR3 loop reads CASGLALRRGYTF. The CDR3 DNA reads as TGTGCTAGTGGTTTGGCCCTCCGGAGGGGCTACACCTTC.

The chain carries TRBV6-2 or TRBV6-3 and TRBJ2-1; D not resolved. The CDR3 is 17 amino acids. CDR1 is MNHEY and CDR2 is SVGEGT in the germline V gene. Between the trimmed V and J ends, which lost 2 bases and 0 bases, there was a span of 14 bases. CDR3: CASSYPILESSYNEQFF. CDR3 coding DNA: TGTGCCAGCAGTTACCCGATTCTAGAGTCCTCCTACAATGAGCAGTTCTTC.

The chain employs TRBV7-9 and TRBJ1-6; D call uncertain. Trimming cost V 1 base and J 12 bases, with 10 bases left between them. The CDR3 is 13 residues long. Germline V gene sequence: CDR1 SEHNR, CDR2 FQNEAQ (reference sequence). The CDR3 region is CASSLGVGQPLHF. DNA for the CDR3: TGTGCCAGCAGCTTAGGGGTAGGGCAACCCCTCCACTTT.

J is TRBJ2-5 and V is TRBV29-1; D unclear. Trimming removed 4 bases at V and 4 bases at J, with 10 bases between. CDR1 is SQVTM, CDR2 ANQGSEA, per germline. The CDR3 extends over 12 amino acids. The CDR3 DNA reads TGCAGCGTTGCCCTTACGACAGAGACCCAGTACTTC. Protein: CSVALTTETQYF.

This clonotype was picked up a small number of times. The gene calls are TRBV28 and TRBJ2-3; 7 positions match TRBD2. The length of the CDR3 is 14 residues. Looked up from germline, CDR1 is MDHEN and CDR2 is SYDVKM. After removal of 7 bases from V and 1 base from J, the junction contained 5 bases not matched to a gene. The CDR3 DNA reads TGTGCCAGCACTCCGCTAGCGGGCACAGATACGCAGTATTTT. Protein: CASTPLAGTDTQYF.

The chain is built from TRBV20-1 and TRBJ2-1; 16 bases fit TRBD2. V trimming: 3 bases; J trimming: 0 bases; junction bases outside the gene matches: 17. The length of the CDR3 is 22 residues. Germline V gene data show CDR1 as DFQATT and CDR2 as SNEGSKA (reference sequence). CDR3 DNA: TGCAGTGCTAGGGGACTAGCGGGAGGGGATGGGATGCGCAGGAGCTCCTACAATGAGCAGTTCTTC. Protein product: CSARGLAGGDGMRRSSYNEQFF.

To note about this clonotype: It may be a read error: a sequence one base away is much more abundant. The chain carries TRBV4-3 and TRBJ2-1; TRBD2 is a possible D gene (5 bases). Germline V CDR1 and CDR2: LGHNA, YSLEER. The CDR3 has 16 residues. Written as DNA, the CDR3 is TGCGGCAGCAGCCAAGATCTTATCTGGCGGGCGGATGAGCAGTTCTTC. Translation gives CGSSQDLIWRADEQFF.